This T cell receptor (beta chain) was sequenced for a study of naive CD8 T cells in extremely preterm neonates. Study conclusions and caveats: Relative to older groups, preterm infants had shorter, less trimmed CDR3s with fewer N additions.

The data were produced by immunoSEQ multiplex PCR, yet TCRdb's version contains in-frame clones alone and is incomplete. The sample includes about 23,000 clones, around 88% of them seen just once. J was trimmed by 2 bases and V by 7 bases; bases with no gene match: 9. Germline loops: CDR1 MNHEY, CDR2 SMNVEV (reference sequence). The CDR3 consists of 17 residues. Of note for this clone: Its antigen remains unidentified.

Extremely preterm deliveries at 23-27 weeks of gestation provided the preterm samples. The sample holds sorted live naive CD8+ CD45RA+CCR7+ T cells. About 18,000 to 100,000 naive CD8+ T cells were sorted per sample. The chain has TRBV27 and TRBJ2-6; 9 nucleotides agree with TRBD2. Specimen: naive CD8+ T cells from cord blood. The TCR was taken from a boy who was born preterm. CDR3 sequence reads: CASTARLAGPGANVLTF. The CDR3 DNA sequence: TGTGCCAGCACCGCGAGGCTAGCGGGGCCTGGGGCCAACGTCCTGACTTTC.